These 27 T cell receptor beta chains came from one sample sequenced in a study of T cell repertoires in aging, cancer and after chemotherapy. Multiplex touch-down PCR with TRB-A/B primers amplified rearranged V-D-J TRB sequences. TCRdb analysed the multiplex PCR reads with MiXCR anew, one entry per CDR3 protein. The sample has 1,000 to 1,500 distinct CDR3 sequences, 22% seen once. TCR beta rearrangements were amplified from peripheral blood genomic DNA. The material sequenced was blood. These receptors all stem from a human donor with a solid tumor.

The chain uses TRBV7-3 and TRBJ1-1; the D is unclear. Germline CDR1 is SGHTA and CDR2 is FQGTGA. CDR3 length equals 13 residues. Trimming took off 5 bases at V and 5 bases at J, with 12 bases between the two ends. CDR3 in DNA: TGTGCCAGCAGCATCGCCCTGGGGACTGAAGCTTTCTTT. Translation: CASSIALGTEAFF.

The chain uses TRBV20-1 and TRBJ1-4; the match to TRBD1 covers 9 bases. The germline V gene encodes CDR1 DFQATT and CDR2 SNEGSKA (reference sequence). V lost 6 bases and J lost 10; bases outside the gene matches: 6. This CDR3 region has 12 residues. The CDR3 DNA is TGCAGTGCGCCGACAGGGGGGGGAAAACTGTTTTTT. It specifies CSAPTGGGKLFF.

The count of this clonotype is one. J is TRBJ1-2 and V is TRBV28, with 7 bases matching TRBD1. The J segment lost 2 bases and the V segment lost 6 bases, leaving 12 bases of the junction unmatched. The CDR3 consists of 16 residues. Germline V gene data show CDR1 as MDHEN and CDR2 as SYDVKM. CDR3 residues: CASSTPRQGPNYGYTF. The CDR3 DNA reads TGTGCCAGCAGCACACCCCGACAGGGACCAAACTATGGCTACACCTTC.

The chain recombines TRBV6-1 with TRBJ1-2; TRBD1 agrees at 9 bases. CDR1 and CDR2 (germline): MNHNS, SASEGT. There are 15 residues in the CDR3. Trimming cost V 4 bases and J 7 bases; bases outside gene matches: 10. In DNA, the CDR3 is TGTGCCAGCAGTGGGGGAACGGGACAGGGTGGTGGCTACACCTTC. It yields the protein CASSGGTGQGGGYTF.

This clonotype has a single count. V gene TRBV7-2 combines with J gene TRBJ2-7; 7 nucleotides align to TRBD1. Germline values: CDR1 SGHTA, CDR2 FQGNSA. V lost 4 bases and J lost 5; bases outside the gene matches: 5. This CDR3 has 13 amino acids. The CDR3 is CASSYTGADEQYF. The CDR3 DNA reads as TGTGCCAGCAGCTATACAGGGGCCGACGAGCAGTACTTC.

This clonotype is labeled medium-sized. J is TRBJ1-6 and V is TRBV18, with D unresolved. CDR3 length: 15 amino acids. Germline-derived CDR1 and CDR2 are KGHSH and LQKENI. V dropped 1 base and J dropped 7 bases, with 11 bases sitting between them. CDR3 coding DNA: TGTGCCAGCTCACCACGGTCAGAACTCAATTCACCCCTCCACTTT. Protein sequence: CASSPRSELNSPLHF.

This clonotype is medium-sized by share. The V gene is TRBV6-1, the J gene TRBJ2-7; D gene unclear. V was cut by 1 base and J by 0 bases, with 7 bases left in between. Germline CDR1 is MNHNS and CDR2 is SASEGT. The CDR3 has 14 amino acids. CDR3 coding DNA: TGTGCCAGCAGTGAAGGGGGAACCTCCTACGAGCAGTACTTC. Translating gives CASSEGGTSYEQYF.

This clonotype is judged medium-sized. V is TRBV12-3 or TRBV12-4 and J is TRBJ1-4; 7 nucleotides align to TRBD1. Trimming removed 3 bases from V and 5 bases from J; junction bases left unmatched: 3. The CDR3 has 14 residues. The CDR3 reads CASSFGTENEKLFF. CDR3 in DNA: TGTGCCAGCAGTTTCGGGACAGAGAATGAAAAACTGTTTTTT.

This clonotype rates as medium-sized. The chain joins TRBV12-3 or TRBV12-4 to TRBJ2-5; 8 bases are shared with TRBD2. Trimming took 3 bases from V and 2 from J; bases not matched to a gene: 5. The CDR3 has 15 residues. DNA of the CDR3: TGTGCCAGCAGTTTCGGGGGGGGACCTCAAGAGACCCAGTACTTC. Its protein product is CASSFGGGPQETQYF.

By sample share, this clonotype is medium-sized. This chain uses TRBV6-2 or TRBV6-3 with TRBJ2-7; no definite D call. Germline V CDR1 and CDR2: MNHEY, SVGEGT. V shed 2 bases and J shed 6 bases, with 8 bases lying between them. This CDR3 region has 12 residues. CDR3 DNA: TGTGCCAGCAGTTACAATAGGGTCGAGCAGTACTTC. Amino acid sequence: CASSYNRVEQYF.

Within the sample, this clonotype is medium-sized (0.01 to 0.1%). The V call is TRBV5-1, the J call TRBJ2-1; 11 bases match TRBD2. In germline, CDR1 is SGHRS, CDR2 YFSETQ. The CDR3 is made up of 16 amino acids. J was trimmed by 6 bases and V by 3 bases; bases with no gene match: 8. The CDR3 DNA sequence: TGCGCCAGCAGCTCCCGGGTAGCGGGGGGGCCCAATGAGCAGTTCTTC. Residues: CASSSRVAGGPNEQFF.

This clonotype was seen a few times. The V call is TRBV6-5, the J call TRBJ1-1, with 7 nucleotides matching TRBD1. This CDR3 is built from 16 residues. V shed 5 bases and J 1 base; nucleotides not matched to a gene: 10. Germline V gene lookup returns CDR1 MNHEY and CDR2 SVGAGI. This chain's CDR3 is CASSGLQGIANTEAFF. In DNA form, the CDR3 reads TGTGCCAGCAGTGGATTACAGGGGATAGCGAACACTGAAGCTTTCTTT.

By sample share, this clonotype is medium-sized (0.01 to 0.1%). This chain links TRBV20-1 with TRBJ2-1, with a tentative D call TRBD2 (7 bases). The germline gives CDR1 DFQATT, CDR2 SNEGSKA (reference sequence). This CDR3 comprises 13 residues. Deletions cut 7 bases from V and 7 bases from J, with 17 bases between. The CDR3 sequence: CSVPGGFGNEQFF. CDR3 DNA: TGCAGTGTGCCGGGGGGCTTCGGGAATGAGCAGTTCTTC.

In its sample, this clonotype ranks as medium-sized (0.01 to 0.1%). The J gene is TRBJ1-1, the V gene TRBV12-3 or TRBV12-4, with D perhaps TRBD1 (5 bases). V lost 6 bases to trimming and J lost 0 bases, with 8 bases between them. CDR3 length: 13 residues. The CDR3: CASRWDLNTEAFF. The CDR3 DNA reads as TGTGCCAGCAGGTGGGACCTGAACACTGAAGCTTTCTTT.

This clonotype qualifies as large. V gene TRBV5-5 combines with J gene TRBJ2-3; no reliable D call. The CDR3 covers 12 residues. Trimming removed 4 bases at V and 5 bases at J, with 8 bases between. CDR1 and CDR2 from the germline V gene are SGHKS and YYEKEE (reference sequence). CDR3 in amino acids: CASSPAGDTQYF. CDR3 coding DNA: TGTGCCAGCAGCCCGGCCGGAGATACGCAGTATTTT.

This clonotype is classed as medium-sized. The V call is TRBV6-1, the J call TRBJ2-5; D possibly uses TRBD1 or TRBD2 (5 bases each). There are 14 residues in the CDR3. V lost 3 bases, J lost 1 base, and 9 bases lay in between. CDR1 and CDR2 from the germline V gene are MNHNS and SASEGT. For the CDR3, the DNA is TGTGCCAGCAGTGAGGGACCGAGCCAAGAGACCCAGTACTTC. Amino acids: CASSEGPSQETQYF.

The V and J genes are TRBV2 and TRBJ1-2; 9 positions match TRBD1. The length of the CDR3 is 15 residues. Germline V gene sequence: CDR1 SNHLY, CDR2 FYNNEI. The V segment lost 6 bases and the J segment 6 bases; nucleotides outside the gene matches: 11. This CDR3 reads CASSSTGTGSHGYTF. CDR3 in DNA: TGTGCCAGCAGCAGCACCGGGACAGGGTCGCATGGCTACACCTTC.

The genes are TRBV19 and TRBJ1-2; a weak D match, TRBD1 (6 bases). CDR1 is LNHDA, CDR2 SQIVND, per germline (reference sequence). The CDR3 loop spans 14 amino acids. Trimming shortened V by 10 bases and J by 3 bases, and 18 bases separated the two germline ends. As DNA, the CDR3 is TGTGCCATTAGCGGGGGGCAGCCTTACTATGGCTACACCTTC. Its protein is CAISGGQPYYGYTF.

Judged by abundance, this clonotype is medium-sized. The rearrangement joins TRBV27 to TRBJ1-5; D is unresolved. The ends were cut back, 6 bases at V and 0 bases at J, with 12 bases in the middle. Germline V gives CDR1 MNHEY, CDR2 SMNVEV (reference sequence). The CDR3 extends over 15 amino acids. The CDR3 DNA is TGTGCCAGCAGGGCTGGAAGGTTTAGCAATCAGCCCCAGCATTTT. This gives the protein CASRAGRFSNQPQHF.

This clonotype counts as medium-sized. This chain connects TRBV12-3 or TRBV12-4 to TRBJ2-7; D possibly uses TRBD1 or TRBD2 (7 bases each). The CDR3 is 14 amino acids. Trimming pared 5 bases from V and 4 bases from J, leaving 15 bases between. The DNA of the CDR3 is TGTGCCAGCAGTCCAGCGGGACAGTCGTACGAGCAGTACTTC. It translates to CASSPAGQSYEQYF.

Sample share makes this clonotype medium-sized. The chain recombines TRBV5-1 with TRBJ1-2; no clear D. Germline assignment: CDR1 SGHRS and CDR2 YFSETQ. Trimming stripped 0 bases from V and 6 bases from J, with 21 bases between. The CDR3 contains 17 residues. CDR3 sequence (DNA): TGCGCCAGCAGCTTGGATTTCCAGGCTCCGACGTATGATGGCTACACCTTC. Amino acid sequence: CASSLDFQAPTYDGYTF.

The V gene is TRBV30, the J gene TRBJ1-1, with D uncertain. V dropped 1 base and J dropped 1 base, with 4 bases sitting between them. The germline V gene has CDR1 GTSNPN and CDR2 SVGIG (reference sequence). CDR3 length equals 12 residues. CDR3 nucleotides: TGTGCCTGGAGTGATGGGAACACTGAAGCTTTCTTT. Encoded protein: CAWSDGNTEAFF. The complete variable domain, with remaining parts taken from reference TRBV30 and TRBJ1-1, reads SQTIHQWPATLVQPVGSPLSLECTVEGTSNPNLYWYRQAAGRGLQLLFYSVGIGQISSEVPQNLSASRPQDRQFILSSKKLLLSDSGFYLCAWSDGNTEAFFGQGTRLTVV.

This clonotype is deemed medium-sized. The rearrangement uses TRBV12-3 or TRBV12-4 and TRBJ2-1; TRBD2 aligns across 8 bases. The J segment lost 9 bases and the V segment lost 8 bases, leaving 3 bases of the junction unmatched. This CDR3 region has 11 residues. CDR3 amino acids: CASGAGGEQFF. The CDR3 nucleotides are TGTGCCAGCGGGGCGGGGGGTGAGCAGTTCTTC.

This clonotype counts as medium-sized. The chain joins TRBV5-4 to TRBJ1-6, with D tentatively TRBD1 (5 bases). The CDR3 is 14 residues long. Germline V CDR1 and CDR2: SGHNT, YYREEE (reference sequence). Between the trimmed V and J ends, which lost 0 bases and 5 bases, there was a span of 6 bases. CDR3 amino acids: CASSLVGDNSPLHF. As DNA, the CDR3 is TGTGCCAGCAGCTTGGTAGGGGATAATTCACCCCTCCACTTT.

A word on this clonotype: Compared with germline, one end of the junction differs, possibly owing to a read error. The chain links TRBV20-1 to TRBJ2-2; 8 bases align to TRBD1. The CDR3 is made up of 15 amino acids. Germline assignment: CDR1 DFQATT and CDR2 SNEGSKA (reference sequence). The CDR3 protein is CGAKTGVGNTGELFF. The CDR3 region has the DNA TGCGGTGCTAAGACAGGGGTGGGGAACACCGGGGAGCTGTTTTTT.

This clonotype qualifies as medium-sized. The V and J genes are TRBV5-5 and TRBJ2-1, with 8 bases matching TRBD1. V trimming: 4 bases; J trimming: 3 bases; junction bases outside the gene matches: 9. This CDR3 is built from 16 residues. The germline CDR1 and CDR2 sequences are SGHKS and YYEKEE (reference sequence). The CDR3 sequence: CASSIPTGGLYNEQFF. CDR3 nucleotides: TGTGCCAGCAGCATCCCTACAGGGGGACTCTACAATGAGCAGTTCTTC.

V and J are TRBV6-1 and TRBJ2-3; 11 nucleotides align to TRBD2. CDR1 and CDR2 from the germline V gene are MNHNS and SASEGT. The V segment lost 4 bases and the J segment 1 base; nucleotides outside the gene matches: 7. The CDR3 is made up of 17 amino acids. The CDR3 sequence is CASSGLAGFLGTDTQYF. CDR3 in DNA: TGTGCCAGCAGTGGACTAGCGGGGTTTCTTGGCACAGATACGCAGTATTTT.